These 27 T cell receptor beta chains share one sample of origin, sequenced in a study of prognosis after radiotherapy for stage I lung cancer. The genomic DNA TCR beta CDR3 region underwent two rounds of multiplex PCR. Primers specific to each TRBV and TRBJ gene were used in first-round PCR. TCRdb re-called the multiplex PCR reads with MiXCR, one entry per CDR3 protein. The data hold roughly 26,000 distinct CDR3 sequences, with 30% observed a single time. The sequencing here drew on PBMCs, taken before or after stereotactic body radiation therapy (not recorded which). The receptors come from a donor over 45 with non-small cell lung cancer.

In this sample, this clonotype turned up many times. V and J are TRBV24-1 and TRBJ2-1; 12 bases match TRBD2. CDR1 is KGHDR, CDR2 SFDVKD, per germline. The CDR3 contains 16 residues. The junction had 7 bases not matched to a gene; V was cut back by 4 bases and J by 7 bases. The DNA of the CDR3 is TGTGCCACCAGTGACTCTAGCGGGGGGGCATGGAATGAGCAGTTCTTC. This encodes CATSDSSGGAWNEQFF.

This clonotype came up many times. V is TRBV6-1 and J is TRBJ1-5; tentative D call: TRBD1 (6 bases). Germline CDR1 reads MNHNS; CDR2 reads SASEGT. Trimming removed 6 bases at V and 4 bases at J, with 16 bases between. The CDR3 runs 15 residues. CDR3 nucleotide sequence: TGTGCCAGCAGCCGGGGTCAGGGGCGGAATCAGCCCCAGCATTTT. As protein: CASSRGQGRNQPQHF.

This clonotype was detected ten times or more. The genes are TRBV7-2 and TRBJ2-5, with 9 bases that match TRBD1. The length of the CDR3 is 15 residues. V shed 5 bases, J shed 10 bases, and the junction held 14 bases outside the gene matches. CDR1 is SGHTA and CDR2 is FQGNSA in the germline V gene. The CDR3 DNA is TGTGCCAGCAGCGCACCGGGACAGGGTTCTTGGAGCCAGTACTTC. It is translated as CASSAPGQGSWSQYF.

At least ten counts were recorded for this clonotype. The chain carries TRBV18 and TRBJ2-3; no definite D call. Looked up from germline, CDR1 is KGHSH and CDR2 is LQKENI. The CDR3 is 13 amino acids. With 3 bases removed from V and 2 bases from J, the gap between germline ends came to 6 bases. The CDR3 loop is CASSPANTDTQYF. As DNA, the CDR3 is TGTGCCAGCTCACCGGCCAACACAGATACGCAGTATTTT.

Concerning this clonotype: The junction departs from the called germline gene at one end, perhaps through a read error. The V gene is TRBV7-9, the J gene TRBJ2-2, with 8 bases matching TRBD2. There are 20 residues in the CDR3. Germline lookup yields CDR1 SEHNR and CDR2 FQNEAQ (reference sequence). DNA for the CDR3: TGTGCCAGCATCTTAGCGCGAACTAGCGGTGCCGTGGTTGGCACCGGGGAGCTGTTTTTT. The encoded protein is CASILARTSGAVVGTGELFF. Based on the CDR3 plus reference TRBV7-9 and TRBJ2-2, the full variable domain is DTGVSQNPRHKITKRGQNVTFRCDPISEHNRLYWYRQTLGQGPEFLTYFQNEAQLEKSRLLSDRFSAERPKGSFSTLEIQRTEQGDSAMYLCASILARTSGAVVGTGELFFGEGSRLTVL.

In regard to this clonotype: A far larger clone lies a single base away; this is likely a read error. The chain joins TRBV7-9 to TRBJ2-7; 8 bases are shared with TRBD2. CDR1 is SEHNR and CDR2 is FQNEAQ in the germline V gene (reference sequence). The CDR3 sequence is 15 residues long. CDR3 sequence (DNA): TGTGCCAGTAGTCTTAGCGGGAAACTAAACTACGATCAGTACTTC. Its translation: CASSLSGKLNYDQYF.

This clonotype counts as medium-sized (0.01 to 0.1%). The chain employs TRBV11-2 and TRBJ1-2; 12 bases align to TRBD1. Looked up from germline, CDR1 is SGHAT and CDR2 is FQNNGV. The junction had 6 bases not matched to a gene; V was cut back by 3 bases and J by 1 base. There are 17 residues in the CDR3. CDR3 protein: CASSLGTGGRRNYGYTF. CDR3 DNA sequence: TGTGCCAGCAGCTTGGGGACAGGGGGCCGCCGTAACTATGGCTACACCTTC.

This clonotype appeared many times. The J gene is TRBJ2-7, the V gene TRBV5-1; D is ambiguous. Between the trimmed V and J ends, which lost 4 bases and 3 bases, there was a span of 11 bases. The CDR3 runs 13 residues. Per the germline V gene, CDR1 is SGHRS and CDR2 is YFSETQ. CDR3 bases: TGCGCCAGCAGCCCATGGACCAGCTACGAGCAGTACTTC. Protein product: CASSPWTSYEQYF.

This clonotype has at least ten counts. The chain uses TRBV11-2 and TRBJ2-7, with 15 positions matching TRBD2. The CDR3 is made up of 15 amino acids. Germline assignment: CDR1 SGHAT and CDR2 FQNNGV. Trimming cost V 3 bases and J 5 bases; bases outside gene matches: 2. The CDR3 DNA reads TGTGCCAGCAGCTTGGGACTAGCGGGGGGCCACGAGCAGTACTTC. This translates into CASSLGLAGGHEQYF.

By share of the sample, this clonotype is medium-sized. The genes are TRBV5-1 and TRBJ2-7; 12 bases are shared with TRBD2. The CDR3 extends over 16 amino acids. V shed 4 bases, J shed 2 bases, and the junction held 7 bases outside the gene matches. CDR1 SGHRS and CDR2 YFSETQ come from the germline V gene. DNA for the CDR3: TGCGCCAGCAGCCATGGGACTAGCGGGTACGCCTACGAGCAGTACTTC. This translates into CASSHGTSGYAYEQYF.

At least ten counts were recorded for this clonotype. The chain combines TRBV9 with TRBJ2-5, with 10 bases fitting TRBD2. The CDR3 contains 16 residues. Germline trimming cut 0 bases from V and 1 base from J; bases unmatched to any gene: 3. Germline-derived CDR1 and CDR2 are SGDLS and YYNGEE. This CDR3 reads CASSVGLAGAQETQYF. In DNA form, the CDR3 reads TGTGCCAGCAGCGTAGGGCTAGCGGGGGCCCAAGAGACCCAGTACTTC.

A few counts support this clonotype. A read error is possible here, since a much larger clone lies one base away. The chain combines TRBV6-1 with TRBJ1-5; D is unclear. The CDR3 contains 17 residues. Germline V gene sequence: CDR1 MNHNS, CDR2 SASEGT. The V end was cut by 5 bases, the J end by 0 bases, with 17 bases between. For the CDR3, the DNA is TGTGCCAGCAGTCACCGGAGGGCCCCGACTAGCAATCAGCCCCAGCATTTT. This sequence encodes CASSHRRAPTSNQPQHF.

This clonotype showed up many times. The chain links TRBV6-1 to TRBJ1-5; tentatively, D is TRBD1 (6 bases). This CDR3 has 14 residues. V shed 6 bases and J shed 5 bases, with 14 bases lying between them. Germline CDR1 reads MNHNS; CDR2 reads SASEGT. CDR3 sequence: CASSQQGSDQPQHF. The CDR3 DNA reads TGTGCCAGCAGCCAACAGGGTAGTGATCAGCCCCAGCATTTT.

This clonotype has only a few counts. A single base separates this from a much larger clone, so it may be a read error. The chain couples TRBV7-9 to TRBJ2-1, with D possibly matching TRBD1 (5 bases). V was trimmed by 11 bases and J by 0 bases, leaving 23 bases between them. Per germline, CDR1 SEHNR and CDR2 FQNEAQ (reference sequence). CDR3 size: 17 residues. This CDR3 is CAWGLWADHSSYNEQFF. The CDR3 nucleotides are TGTGCCTGGGGCCTCTGGGCCGACCACAGCTCCTACAATGAGCAGTTCTTC.

This clonotype has ten or more counts. This rearrangement joins TRBV5-1 to TRBJ2-5, with 7 bases fitting TRBD2. J lost 5 bases, V lost 4 bases, and 8 bases had no gene match. The germline CDR1 and CDR2 sequences are SGHRS and YFSETQ. There are 14 residues in the CDR3. The CDR3 nucleotides are TGCGCCAGCAGCGTATTGACTAGCTCGGAGACCCAGTACTTC. It is translated as CASSVLTSSETQYF.

V is TRBV6-1 and J is TRBJ1-6; maybe TRBD1 (6 bases). Germline CDR1 and CDR2: MNHNS and SASEGT. Trimming shortened V by 6 bases and J by 4 bases, and 10 bases separated the two germline ends. The CDR3 covers 14 residues. The CDR3 is CASRLQGYNSPLHF. As DNA, the CDR3 is TGTGCCAGCAGGTTACAGGGATATAATTCACCCCTCCACTTT.

The CDR3 spells CASSWGLSGGGGDTQYF. The DNA of the CDR3 is TGTGCCAGCAGCTGGGGACTATCGGGTGGAGGGGGAGATACGCAGTATTTT. The V call is TRBV6-1, the J call TRBJ2-3, with a weak D call TRBD2 (7 bases). There are 17 residues in the CDR3. CDR1 MNHNS and CDR2 SASEGT come from the germline V gene. Trimming shortened V by 6 bases and J by 5 bases, and 24 bases separated the two germline ends.

This sequence joins TRBV24-1 and TRBJ2-1; D remains unclear. Germline lookup yields CDR1 KGHDR and CDR2 SFDVKD. V gave up 0 bases and J gave up 6 bases, with 8 bases separating them. The CDR3 spans 14 residues. The CDR3, as DNA: TGTGCCACCAGTGATTTGCGTCCCCCCAATGAGCAGTTCTTC. Translation gives CATSDLRPPNEQFF.

This clonotype is termed medium-sized. The V gene is TRBV2, the J gene TRBJ2-7; 8 nucleotides align to TRBD1. The V gene end was trimmed by 7 bases and the J gene end by 6 bases; junction bases not matched to a gene: 5. Germline CDR1 SNHLY, CDR2 FYNNEI. The CDR3 contains 12 residues. The CDR3: CASKTGVREQYF. CDR3 bases: TGTGCCAGCAAGACAGGGGTTCGCGAGCAGTACTTC.

Worth noting for this clonotype: It may be a read error: a sequence one base away is much more abundant. The rearrangement uses TRBV6-2 or TRBV6-3 and TRBJ2-4; D is unclear. V shed 5 bases and J shed 6 bases, with 17 bases lying between them. The V gene's germline CDR1 is MNHEY and CDR2 SVGEGT. This CDR3 region has 15 residues. Here the CDR3 reads CASSEGGPVGNIQYF. CDR3 DNA sequence: TGTGCCAGCAGTGAAGGCGGTCCTGTGGGAAACATTCAGTACTTC.

The rearrangement joins TRBV5-1 to TRBJ2-1; D may correspond to TRBD1 or TRBD2 (5 bases each). V was clipped by 4 bases and J by 6 bases, with 11 bases between them. Germline CDR1 is SGHRS and CDR2 is YFSETQ. The CDR3 runs to 13 residues. The CDR3 DNA sequence: TGCGCCAGCAGCCTTGGGACCAGCAATGAGCAGTTCTTC. Translation: CASSLGTSNEQFF.

In this sample, this clonotype turned up once. Just one base apart from a much larger clone, this may be a read error. The V call is TRBV7-9, the J call TRBJ1-5; TRBD1 is a possible D gene (6 bases). There are 13 residues in the CDR3. With 5 bases removed from V and 7 bases from J, the gap between germline ends came to 12 bases. Per germline, CDR1 SEHNR and CDR2 FQNEAQ (reference sequence). The CDR3 region is CASSQGWVQPQHF. The CDR3 bases are TGTGCCAGCAGCCAGGGGTGGGTCCAGCCCCAGCATTTT.

This clonotype was counted many times. The chain carries TRBV24-1 and TRBJ2-2, with a tentative D call TRBD1 (6 bases). V was cut by 4 bases and J by 5 bases, with 16 bases left in between. CDR1 and CDR2 from the germline V gene are KGHDR and SFDVKD. The CDR3 length is 16 residues. The CDR3: CATSDPRTVSTGELFF. CDR3 nucleotide sequence: TGTGCCACCAGTGACCCCCGGACAGTGAGTACCGGGGAGCTGTTTTTT.

This clonotype was picked up many times. The chain is built from TRBV28 and TRBJ1-1, with TRBD1 matching over 7 bases. This CDR3 has 14 residues. The V segment lost 5 bases and the J segment 1 base; nucleotides outside the gene matches: 4. Germline V lookup: CDR1 MDHEN, CDR2 SYDVKM. This chain's CDR3 is CASSPGGENTEAFF. CDR3 DNA: TGTGCCAGCAGTCCAGGGGGAGAGAACACTGAAGCTTTCTTT.

This clonotype was seen once. The J gene is TRBJ1-1, the V gene TRBV18; 9 positions agree with TRBD1. CDR3 size: 15 residues. Germline CDR1 and CDR2: KGHSH and LQKENI. V gave up 7 bases and J gave up 2 bases; unmatched junction bases: 8. Here the CDR3 DNA reads TGTGCCAGCTTACCCATGACAGGGGGAAACACTGAAGCTTTCTTT. It is translated as CASLPMTGGNTEAFF.

This clonotype was found many times. The rearrangement links TRBV11-3 to TRBJ1-1; perhaps TRBD1 as D (6 bases). The V and J ends lost 5 bases and 2 bases respectively, with 12 bases between them. The germline CDR1 and CDR2 sequences are SGHNT and YENEEA. CDR3 length equals 14 residues. The CDR3, as DNA: TGTGCCAGCAGCCTATCGGGGGGCAACACTGAAGCTTTCTTT. It translates to CASSLSGGNTEAFF.

This clonotype was seen ten or more times. The chain combines TRBV9 with TRBJ2-3, with TRBD1 matching 9 bases. The CDR3 sequence is 17 residues long. The V and J ends lost 3 bases and 2 bases, in that order; junction bases with no gene match: 10. The germline V gene has CDR1 SGDLS and CDR2 YYNGEE. This CDR3 is CASSDTSGTGSTDTQYF. CDR3 DNA sequence: TGTGCCAGCAGCGACACAAGTGGGACAGGGTCCACAGATACGCAGTATTTT. The variable domain in full, with the rest retrieved from reference TRBV9 and TRBJ2-3, is DSGVTQTPKHLITATGQRVTLRCSPRSGDLSVYWYQQSLDQGLQFLIQYYNGEERAKGNILERFSAQQFPDLHSELNLSSLELGDSALYFCASSDTSGTGSTDTQYFGPGTRLTVL.